Below, 2 T cell receptor beta chains from the same sample are listed, as sequenced in a study of persistence of HIV-infected CD4 T cells. No antigens are known for them. The libraries were made with immunoSEQ version 4 in survey mode. Assay: immunoSEQ multiplex PCR; the TCRdb copy retains only in-frame clones and omits some. Of roughly 35,000 clones in the sample, approximately 90% were seen once. Anti-CD3/anti-CD28 beads served as a nonspecific positive control stimulus. Responding CD4+ T cells were sorted by upregulation of both CD40 ligand and CD69. This sample comprised CD4+ T cells sorted from PBMCs after approximately 20-hour stimulation, obtained from a patient who received antiretroviral therapy. These receptors were taken from an adult man with HIV who was CMV-seropositive.

The chain couples TRBV4-1 to TRBJ2-5; D remains ambiguous. There are 14 residues in the CDR3. Trimming removed 0 bases from V and 8 bases from J, with 13 bases in between. The germline V gene has CDR1 MGHRA and CDR2 YSYEKL. CDR3 region: CASSQELRHPTQYF. Written as DNA, the CDR3 is TGCGCCAGCAGCCAAGAATTGAGACACCCAACCCAGTACTTC.

The V call is TRBV27, the J call TRBJ1-1, with D unresolved. Trimming cost V 0 bases and J 1 base, with 6 bases left between them. The germline V gene encodes CDR1 MNHEY and CDR2 SMNVEV (reference sequence). The CDR3 spans 14 residues. The CDR3 sequence: CASSLSESNTEAFF. CDR3 in DNA: TGTGCCAGCAGTTTATCGGAGTCGAACACTGAAGCTTTCTTT.